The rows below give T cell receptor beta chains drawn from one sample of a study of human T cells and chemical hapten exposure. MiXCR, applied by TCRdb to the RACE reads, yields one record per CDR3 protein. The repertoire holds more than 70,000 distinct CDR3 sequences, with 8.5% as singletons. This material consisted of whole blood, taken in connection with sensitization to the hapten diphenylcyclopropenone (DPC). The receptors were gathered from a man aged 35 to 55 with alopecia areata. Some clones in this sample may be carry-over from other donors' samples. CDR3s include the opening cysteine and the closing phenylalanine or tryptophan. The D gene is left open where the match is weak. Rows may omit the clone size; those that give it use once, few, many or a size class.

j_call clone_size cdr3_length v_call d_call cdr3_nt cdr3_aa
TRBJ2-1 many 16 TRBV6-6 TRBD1 TGTGCCAGCAGTCGACTGACAGGGGTAACCTACAATGAGCAGTTCTTC CASSRLTGVTYNEQFF
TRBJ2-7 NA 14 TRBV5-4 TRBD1 TGTGCCAGCAGCCCGGGACAGCATATCTACGAGCAGTACTTC CASSPGQHIYEQYF
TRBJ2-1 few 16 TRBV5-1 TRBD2 TGCGCCAGCAGCCCATCAGCGGGAGGGCCTAGGAATGAGCAGTTCTTC CASSPSAGGPRNEQFF
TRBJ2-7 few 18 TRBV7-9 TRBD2 TGTGCCAGCAGCCCGGGACTAGCGGGAGGAGGTCCCATCTACGAGCAGTACTTC CASSPGLAGGGPIYEQYF
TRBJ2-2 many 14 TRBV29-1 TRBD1 TGCAGCGTGGCCGGGACAGGGGGCCCCGGGGAGCTGTTTTTT CSVAGTGGPGELFF
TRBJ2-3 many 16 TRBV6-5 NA TGTGCCAGCAGTTATTCTAGCTCCTTGGGCCCAGATACGCAGTATTTT CASSYSSSLGPDTQYF
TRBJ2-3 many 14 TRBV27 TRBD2 TGTGCCAGCAGCATACTAGCGGGAGGTGATACGCAGTATTTT CASSILAGGDTQYF
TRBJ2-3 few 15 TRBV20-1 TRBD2 TGCAGTGCTAGAGATGTTGTCGGGAGGGCAGATACGCAGTATTTT CSARDVVGRADTQYF
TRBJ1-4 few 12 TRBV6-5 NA TGTGCCAGCAGTCAAAACAGTGAAAAACTGTTTTTT CASSQNSEKLFF
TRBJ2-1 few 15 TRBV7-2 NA TGTGCCAGCAGCCCACGCCCCCCATTGGGCAATGAGCAGTTCTTC CASSPRPPLGNEQFF
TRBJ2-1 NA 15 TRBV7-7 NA TGTGCTAGCAGCTTAGATACAGGAGAGCGCAATGAGCAGTTCTTC CASSLDTGERNEQFF